A single sample is the source of the 2 T cell receptor beta chains below, sequenced in a study of T cells in Graves' hyperthyroidism and ophthalmopathy. The source material, RNA transcripts, was used to amplify TCR beta CDR3 regions. In the first-round RT-PCR of the TCR CDR3, the HTBI primer set was used. TCRdb fed the multiplex PCR reads into MiXCR, producing one record per CDR3 protein. Of nearly 600,000 distinct CDR3 sequences detected, approximately 15% appear once; the ten largest clones hold more than 5%. Sequencing was carried out using blood. The receptors here all came from a woman between 25 and 40 years old with Graves' hyperthyroidism that later progressed to Graves' ophthalmopathy.

This clonotype came up many times. The chain links TRBV7-2 to TRBJ2-7; 10 positions agree with TRBD1. V shed 5 bases and J 6 bases; nucleotides not matched to a gene: 10. The germline gives CDR1 SGHTA, CDR2 FQGNSA. The length of the CDR3 is 15 residues. The CDR3 sequence: CASSPPGTGASEQYF. The CDR3 nucleotides are TGTGCCAGCAGCCCACCTGGGACAGGGGCGTCCGAGCAGTACTTC.

The chain carries TRBV5-1 and TRBJ2-2; D may be TRBD1 or TRBD2 (6 bases each). CDR1 is SGHRS, CDR2 YFSETQ, per germline. With 4 bases removed from V and 2 bases from J, the gap between germline ends came to 15 bases. The CDR3 covers 16 residues. This chain's CDR3 is CASSRGGTLNTGELFF. CDR3 nucleotides: TGCGCCAGCAGCCGTGGGGGGACACTTAACACCGGGGAGCTGTTTTTT.